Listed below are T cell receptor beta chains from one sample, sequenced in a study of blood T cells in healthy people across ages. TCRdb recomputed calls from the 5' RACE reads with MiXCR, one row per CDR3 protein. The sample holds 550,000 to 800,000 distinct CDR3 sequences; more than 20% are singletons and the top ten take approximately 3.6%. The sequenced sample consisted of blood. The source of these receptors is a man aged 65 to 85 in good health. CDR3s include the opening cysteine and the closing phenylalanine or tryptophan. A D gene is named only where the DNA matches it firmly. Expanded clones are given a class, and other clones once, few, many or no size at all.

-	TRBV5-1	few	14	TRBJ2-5	CASSLGEPRTTQYF	TGCGCCAGCAGCTTGGGTGAGCCCCGGACGACCCAGTACTTC
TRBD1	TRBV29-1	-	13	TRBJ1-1	CSVEPQGGTEAFF	TGCAGCGTTGAACCCCAGGGGGGCACTGAAGCTTTCTTT
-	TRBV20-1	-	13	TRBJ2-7	CSARDKTAYEQYF	TGCAGTGCTAGAGACAAAACAGCCTACGAGCAGTACTTC
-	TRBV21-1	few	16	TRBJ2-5	CASSKVASGSYCEQFF	-
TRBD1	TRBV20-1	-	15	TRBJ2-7	CSAREPRTGGYEQYF	TGCAGTGCTAGAGAACCACGGACAGGGGGTTACGAGCAGTACTTC
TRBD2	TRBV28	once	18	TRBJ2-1	CASSLRLAGGAPYNEQFF	TGTGCCAGCAGTTTGCGACTAGCGGGAGGGGCCCCCTACAATGAGCAGTTCTTC
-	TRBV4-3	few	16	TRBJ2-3	CASSQVTPGTTDTQYF	TGCGCCAGCAGCCAAGTTACCCCCGGGACCACAGATACGCAGTATTTT
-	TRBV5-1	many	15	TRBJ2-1	CASSLGSAGIDEQFF	TGCGCCAGCAGCTTGGGAAGCGCGGGAATCGATGAGCAGTTCTTC
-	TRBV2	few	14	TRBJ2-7	CASSEGPVTYEQYF	TGTGCCAGCAGTGAGGGCCCCGTCACCTACGAGCAGTACTTC
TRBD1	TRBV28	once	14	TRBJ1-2	CASRPTGGGYGYTF	TGTGCCAGCAGACCCACAGGGGGCGGCTATGGCTACACCTTC